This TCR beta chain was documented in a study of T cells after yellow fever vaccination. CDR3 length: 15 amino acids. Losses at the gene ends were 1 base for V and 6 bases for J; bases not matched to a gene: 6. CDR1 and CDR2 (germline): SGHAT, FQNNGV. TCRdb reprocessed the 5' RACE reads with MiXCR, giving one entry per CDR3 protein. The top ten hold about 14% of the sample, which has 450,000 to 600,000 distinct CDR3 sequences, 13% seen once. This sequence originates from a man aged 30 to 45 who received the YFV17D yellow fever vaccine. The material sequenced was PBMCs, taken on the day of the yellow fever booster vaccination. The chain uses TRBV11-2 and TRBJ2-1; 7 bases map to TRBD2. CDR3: CASSLVSGNANEQFF. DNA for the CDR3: TGTGCCAGCAGCTTAGTAAGCGGGAATGCCAATGAGCAGTTCTTC.